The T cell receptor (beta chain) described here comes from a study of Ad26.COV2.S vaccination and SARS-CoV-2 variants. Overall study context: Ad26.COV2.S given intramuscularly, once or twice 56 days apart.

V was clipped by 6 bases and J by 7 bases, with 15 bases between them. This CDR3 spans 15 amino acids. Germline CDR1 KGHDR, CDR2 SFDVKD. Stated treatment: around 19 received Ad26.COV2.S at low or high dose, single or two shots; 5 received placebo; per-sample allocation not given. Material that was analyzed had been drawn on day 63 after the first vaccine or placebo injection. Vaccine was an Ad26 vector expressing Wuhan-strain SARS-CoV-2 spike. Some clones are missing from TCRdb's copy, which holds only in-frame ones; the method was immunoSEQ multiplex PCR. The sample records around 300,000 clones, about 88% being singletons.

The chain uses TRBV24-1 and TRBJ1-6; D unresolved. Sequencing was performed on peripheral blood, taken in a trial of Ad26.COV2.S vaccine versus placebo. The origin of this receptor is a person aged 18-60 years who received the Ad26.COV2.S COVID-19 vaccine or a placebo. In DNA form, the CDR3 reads TGTGCCACCAGTCCCCACAGACGGAACAATTCACCCCTCCACTTT. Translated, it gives CATSPHRRNNSPLHF.